The 29 T cell receptor beta chains listed next were all sequenced from one sample in a study of blood T cell repertoires in COVID-19. The method was immunoSEQ multiplex PCR; TCRdb's version includes in-frame clones alone and lacks a portion of them. Among 200,000 or so clones listed, 80% to 90% were seen once. Sequencing input: peripheral blood. The receptors stem from a woman aged 60 to 75 who had recovered from COVID-19.

The J gene is TRBJ2-5, the V gene TRBV5-1; 9 nucleotides align to TRBD1. Germline V CDR1 and CDR2: SGHRS, YFSETQ. The V segment lost 5 bases and the J segment 2 bases; nucleotides outside the gene matches: 7. This CDR3 has 15 amino acids. CDR3 loop: CASSDGQGRQETQYF. CDR3 bases: TGCGCCAGCAGTGATGGACAGGGGCGTCAAGAGACCCAGTACTTC.

This rearrangement joins TRBV23-1 to TRBJ2-7; TRBD1 matches at 8 bases. TRBV23-1 is given ORF status, its function remaining uncertain. This CDR3 is built from 17 residues. Losses at the gene ends were 4 bases for V and 1 base for J; bases not matched to a gene: 12. The CDR3 loop reads CASSRKVPRGRSYEQYF. Written as DNA, the CDR3 is TGCGCCAGCAGTCGAAAGGTCCCCAGGGGGCGATCCTACGAGCAGTACTTC.

This clone appeared once. The chain recombines TRBV2 with TRBJ1-3, with D unclear. The germline gives CDR1 SNHLY, CDR2 FYNNEI. This CDR3 region has 16 residues. Trimming stripped 7 bases from V and 0 bases from J, with 16 bases between. The DNA of the CDR3 is TGTGCCAGCAACACGGACGGAGGAGTCTCTGGAAACACCATATATTTT. This sequence encodes CASNTDGGVSGNTIYF.

The rearrangement uses TRBV24-1 and TRBJ2-2; a weak D match, TRBD2 (5 bases). Germline loops: CDR1 KGHDR, CDR2 SFDVKD. Trimming took 7 bases from V and 6 from J, leaving 11 bases between them. The CDR3 spans 13 residues. DNA for the CDR3: TGTGCCACCAGCGAGGGAGCGCCCGGGGAGCTGTTTTTT. Encoded protein: CATSEGAPGELFF.

The J gene is TRBJ2-2, the V gene TRBV7-3; D not certain. The germline V gene has CDR1 SGHTA and CDR2 FQGTGA. V was trimmed by 8 bases and J by 2 bases, leaving 6 bases between them. This CDR3 has 12 residues. CDR3 DNA sequence: TGTGCCAGCGGTAGCAACACCGGGGAGCTGTTTTTT. As protein: CASGSNTGELFF.

This clone was seen just once. The gene calls are TRBV5-8 and TRBJ1-3; TRBD1 aligns across 8 bases. With V trimmed by 5 bases and J by 4 bases, 5 bases remained unmatched. CDR1 is SGHTS, CDR2 YDEGEE, per germline. The CDR3 extends over 14 amino acids. The DNA of the CDR3 is TGTGCCAGCAGATCGACAGGGGAAGGAAACACCATATATTTT. Translated: CASRSTGEGNTIYF. Looking up the rest from reference TRBV5-8 and TRBJ1-3 gives the full variable domain: EAGVTQSPTHLIKTRGQQATLRCSPISGHTSVYWYQQALGLGLQFLLWYDEGEERNRGNFPPRFSGRQFPNYSSELNVNALELEDSALYLCASRSTGEGNTIYFGEGSWLTVV.

The CDR3 sequence is CASRTTGRNEQFF. The CDR3 bases are TGTGCCAGTAGGACGACAGGGCGCAATGAGCAGTTCTTC. The V gene is TRBV19, the J gene TRBJ2-1; 7 bases line up with TRBD1. In germline, CDR1 is LNHDA, CDR2 SQIVND (reference sequence). V lost 6 bases and J lost 6; bases outside the gene matches: 5. This CDR3 is built from 13 residues. The full variable domain, in which reference TRBV19 and TRBJ2-1 provide the parts outside the CDR3, is DGGITQSPKYLFRKEGQNVTLSCEQNLNHDAMYWYRQDPGQGLRLIYYSQIVNDFQKGDIAEGYSVSREKKESFPLTVTSAQKNPTAFYLCASRTTGRNEQFFGPGTRLTVL.

This chain connects TRBV29-1 to TRBJ1-2; TRBD1 matches at 7 bases. Losses at the gene ends were 6 bases for V and 2 bases for J; bases not matched to a gene: 3. This CDR3 spans 12 amino acids. Germline CDR1 and CDR2: SQVTM and ANQGSEA. In DNA, the CDR3 is TGCAGCGTAGTGACAGGGAACTATGGCTACACCTTC. As protein: CSVVTGNYGYTF.

The chain is built from TRBV15 and TRBJ2-3, with D unresolved. This CDR3 region has 16 residues. Germline CDR1 reads LNHNV; CDR2 reads YYDKDF (reference sequence). Trimming left V 1 base short and J 2 bases short, with 13 bases between. Written as DNA, the CDR3 is TGTGCCACCAGCAGAGGGGTCGAGCGCTACACAGATACGCAGTATTTT. Its protein product is CATSRGVERYTDTQYF.

V gene TRBV2 combines with J gene TRBJ2-5; the match to TRBD1 covers 10 bases. In germline, CDR1 is SNHLY, CDR2 FYNNEI. J lost 4 bases, V lost 5 bases, and 1 base had no gene match. This CDR3 has 13 residues. This CDR3 reads CASSRDRGETQYF. The CDR3 nucleotides are TGTGCCAGCAGTAGGGACAGGGGAGAGACCCAGTACTTC.

V is TRBV2 and J is TRBJ1-2; D possibly corresponds to TRBD1 (6 bases). Trimming cost V 9 bases and J 7 bases, with 24 bases left between them. The germline V gene has CDR1 SNHLY and CDR2 FYNNEI. The CDR3 contains 15 residues. CDR3 in DNA: TGTGCCAGTTACAGGGAAGGGCTCTCCCAAGGTGGCTACACCTTC. Its protein is CASYREGLSQGGYTF.

The chain recombines TRBV7-9 with TRBJ2-4; 11 positions match TRBD1. Germline values: CDR1 SEHNR, CDR2 FQNEAQ (reference sequence). This CDR3 spans 13 amino acids. Trimming at V came to 4 bases and at J to 7 bases, leaving 0 bases not matched to a gene. CDR3 DNA: TGTGCCAGCAGCTGGGACAGGGGGAACATTCAGTACTTC. It specifies CASSWDRGNIQYF.

This clone was recorded once. V is TRBV7-2 and J is TRBJ1-1; 7 nucleotides match TRBD1. Germline loops: CDR1 SGHTA, CDR2 FQGNSA. Germline trimming cut 6 bases from V and 1 base from J; bases unmatched to any gene: 5. The CDR3 contains 14 residues. DNA of the CDR3: TGTGCCAGCAGAACGGGACAGAGGAACACTGAAGCTTTCTTT. As protein: CASRTGQRNTEAFF. The whole variable domain, remainder taken from reference TRBV7-2 and TRBJ1-1, is GAGVSQSPSNKVTEKGKDVELRCDPISGHTALYWYRQSLGQGLEFLIYFQGNSAPDKSGLPSDRFSAERTGGSVSTLTIQRTQQEDSAVYLCASRTGQRNTEAFFGQGTRLTVV.

CDR3 coding DNA: TGTGCCAGCAGCTTTGCTCTCACTGCGGGGGCGGGGGAGACCCAGTACTTC. Translated, it gives CASSFALTAGAGETQYF. The V call is TRBV7-2, the J call TRBJ2-5; D is possibly TRBD2 (7 bases). Germline assignment: CDR1 SGHTA and CDR2 FQGNSA. The CDR3 is 17 amino acids. V was clipped by 3 bases and J by 5 bases, with 22 bases between them.

The CDR3 spells CASSVGTPGQGSAEAFF. Written as DNA, the CDR3 is TGTGCCAGCAGCGTAGGGACCCCGGGACAGGGGTCAGCAGAAGCTTTCTTT. The chain has TRBV9 and TRBJ1-1, with 10 positions matching TRBD1. The germline gives CDR1 SGDLS, CDR2 YYNGEE. The CDR3 sequence is 17 residues long. Trimming at V came to 0 bases and at J to 8 bases, leaving 13 bases not matched to a gene.

This chain joins TRBV7-9 and TRBJ1-2; D is undetermined. The CDR3 is made up of 14 amino acids. V lost 6 bases to trimming and J lost 0 bases, with 11 bases between them. Germline CDR1 and CDR2: SEHNR and FQNEAQ (reference sequence). The CDR3 region is CASRFGRSNYGYTF. The CDR3 DNA follows: TGTGCCAGCAGGTTCGGCAGGTCTAACTATGGCTACACCTTC.

V gene TRBV5-4 combines with J gene TRBJ2-7, with D possibly TRBD1 on 6 matching bases. V was clipped by 3 bases and J by 5 bases, with 15 bases between them. The CDR3 runs to 14 residues. CDR1 and CDR2 (germline): SGHNT, YYREEE (reference sequence). CDR3 region: CASSSVQGNDEQYF. The DNA of the CDR3 is TGTGCCAGCAGCTCGGTACAGGGTAACGACGAGCAGTACTTC.

The rearrangement joins TRBV18 to TRBJ1-4; D is uncertain. V lost 0 bases to trimming and J lost 5 bases, with 16 bases between them. CDR1 and CDR2 from the germline V gene are KGHSH and LQKENI. The CDR3 consists of 17 residues. Here the CDR3 DNA reads TGTGCCAGCTCACCACCCGTTGGGGAGACAAGAAATGAAAAACTGTTTTTT. Translation: CASSPPVGETRNEKLFF.

This clone was counted a few times. The chain combines TRBV18 with TRBJ2-7, with D perhaps matching TRBD1 (6 bases). Per the germline V gene, CDR1 is KGHSH and CDR2 is LQKENI. This CDR3 has 13 amino acids. The germline V and J ends were trimmed by 6 bases and 5 bases, with 14 bases remaining between them. CDR3: CASSEQGWDEQYF. CDR3 sequence (DNA): TGTGCCAGCTCTGAACAGGGTTGGGACGAGCAGTACTTC.

This clone came up many times. V gene TRBV6-2 or TRBV6-3 combines with J gene TRBJ1-1; unclear D gene. Germline V gives CDR1 MNHEY, CDR2 SVGEGT. Trimming pared 5 bases from V and 3 bases from J, leaving 19 bases between. This CDR3 has 16 residues. The DNA for the CDR3 is TGTGCCAGCAGTACGCCATGGGGTGAGGAGGACACTGAAGCTTTCTTT. Its protein is CASSTPWGEEDTEAFF.

V usage is TRBV9 and J usage is TRBJ1-1; no clear D. CDR1 SGDLS and CDR2 YYNGEE come from the germline V gene. The CDR3 extends over 15 amino acids. V lost 3 bases, J lost 5 bases, and 17 bases lay in between. CDR3 residues: CASSARPGGGTEAFF. In nucleotides, the CDR3 is TGTGCCAGCAGCGCACGGCCGGGAGGAGGGACTGAAGCTTTCTTT.

The chain combines TRBV6-5 with TRBJ1-2; D not resolved. Trimming took off 6 bases at V and 7 bases at J, with 15 bases between the two ends. CDR1 MNHEY and CDR2 SVGAGI come from the germline V gene. The length of the CDR3 is 13 residues. CDR3 sequence: CASSVGEGAGYTF. The CDR3 DNA follows: TGTGCCAGCAGCGTTGGGGAGGGAGCTGGCTACACCTTC.

The gene calls are TRBV10-2 and TRBJ1-4; no clear D gene. Germline V gene lookup returns CDR1 WSHSY and CDR2 SAAADI. The CDR3 contains 14 residues. V was shortened by 2 bases and J by 4 bases, with 8 bases between the two germline ends. In DNA form, the CDR3 reads TGCGCCAGCAGTGAGAGACTGAGTAATGAAAAACTGTTTTTT. Its translation: CASSERLSNEKLFF.

The rearrangement links TRBV5-1 to TRBJ2-1, with TRBD1 matching over 9 bases. Germline values: CDR1 SGHRS, CDR2 YFSETQ. V gave up 3 bases and J gave up 4 bases; unmatched junction bases: 2. This CDR3 region has 14 residues. CDR3 in amino acids: CASSWGTGYNEQFF. The DNA of the CDR3 is TGCGCCAGCAGCTGGGGGACAGGGTACAATGAGCAGTTCTTC.

This clone is a singleton in its sample. The gene calls are TRBV5-1 and TRBJ1-1; unclear D gene. The CDR3 extends over 15 amino acids. V was trimmed by 1 base and J by 5 bases, leaving 15 bases between them. Germline CDR1 is SGHRS and CDR2 is YFSETQ. The CDR3 is CASSLLRGPGTEAFF. The CDR3 bases are TGCGCCAGCAGCTTGTTACGGGGTCCGGGGACTGAAGCTTTCTTT.

The chain couples TRBV5-4 to TRBJ1-5; tentative D call: TRBD1 (5 bases). The CDR3 consists of 14 residues. The V gene lost 1 base and the J gene lost 4 bases, with 9 bases spanning the gap. Germline V CDR1 and CDR2: SGHNT, YYREEE (reference sequence). CDR3 bases: TGTGCCAGCAGCTTGTGGGAGGGGAATCAGCCCCAGCATTTT. It is translated as CASSLWEGNQPQHF.

The chain recombines TRBV10-3 with TRBJ1-1, with 7 bases matching TRBD1. V dropped 6 bases and J dropped 0; count of bases not matched to a gene: 1. The CDR3 totals 13 residues. Per the germline V gene, CDR1 is ENHRY and CDR2 is SYGVKD. Written as DNA, the CDR3 is TGTGCCATCAGGGACAGGATGAACACTGAAGCTTTCTTT. Translation: CAIRDRMNTEAFF.

This chain links TRBV7-2 with TRBJ1-6, with 8 bases identical to TRBD1. Trimming took 6 bases from V and 3 from J; bases not matched to a gene: 4. CDR1 and CDR2 (germline): SGHTA, FQGNSA. There are 15 residues in the CDR3. CDR3 nucleotides: TGTGCCAGCAGTTACAGGGGGTTCTATAATTCACCCCTCCACTTT. Translated, it gives CASSYRGFYNSPLHF.

In its sample, this clone was seen a few times. The V gene is TRBV5-8, the J gene TRBJ1-2; D is possibly TRBD1 (6 bases). CDR1 and CDR2 from the germline V gene are SGHTS and YDEGEE. The CDR3 runs 15 residues. Trimming cost V 0 bases and J 4 bases, with 13 bases left between them. Here the CDR3 reads CASSLVVRGVYGYTF. The CDR3 bases are TGTGCCAGCAGCTTGGTGGTCAGGGGCGTCTATGGCTACACCTTC.